The 23 T cell receptor beta chains below were found in one sample sequenced in a study of blood T cell repertoires in COVID-19. Some clones are missing from TCRdb's copy, which holds only in-frame ones; the method was immunoSEQ multiplex PCR. The table records approximately 210,000 clones, approximately 84% of them present only once. Sequenced input: PBMCs or T cells enriched from blood (not recorded which). These receptor sequences come from a man between 35 and 55 years old who had recovered from COVID-19.

The chain recombines TRBV14 with TRBJ1-1, with 7 positions matching TRBD1. This CDR3 is 16 amino acids long. CDR1 and CDR2 from the germline V gene are SGHDN and FVKESK. The trim removed 1 base at V and 1 base at J, leaving 6 bases unmatched. CDR3 DNA sequence: TGTGCCAGCAGCCAAGCCTACGCAGGGGGGAACACTGAAGCTTTCTTT. This sequence encodes CASSQAYAGGNTEAFF.

Only one count was recorded for this clone. The V call is TRBV13, the J call TRBJ1-6, with no clear D. Trimming shortened V by 1 base and J by 13 bases, and 8 bases separated the two germline ends. This CDR3 is 12 amino acids long. Looked up from germline, CDR1 is PRHDT and CDR2 is FYEKMQ (reference sequence). CDR3 nucleotide sequence: TGTGCCAGCAGCTTAGCTCAGGCTCCCCTCCACTTT. Translated: CASSLAQAPLHF.

CDR3 nucleotide sequence: TGTGCCAGCAGCGCTGGACAAGTCGGTTTTCAGTACTTC. This sequence encodes CASSAGQVGFQYF. The gene calls are TRBV7-3 and TRBJ2-4, with D tentatively TRBD1 (5 bases). The length of the CDR3 is 13 residues. CDR1 is SGHTA and CDR2 is FQGTGA in the germline V gene. V was trimmed by 5 bases and J by 11 bases, leaving 16 bases between them.

The V and J genes are TRBV19 and TRBJ1-2, with D uncertain. CDR1 and CDR2 from the germline V gene are LNHDA and SQIVND (reference sequence). V lost 2 bases, J lost 4 bases, and 14 bases lay in between. This CDR3 comprises 15 residues. The CDR3 is CASSIPPTEIYGYTF. The CDR3 DNA is TGTGCCAGTAGTATACCACCGACGGAGATCTATGGCTACACCTTC.

This clone has a handful of counts. The V and J genes are TRBV14 and TRBJ2-7; TRBD2 matches 13 bases. Germline loops: CDR1 SGHDN, CDR2 FVKESK. The CDR3 is 15 residues long. The V segment lost 4 bases and the J segment 4 bases; nucleotides outside the gene matches: 4. DNA for the CDR3: TGTGCCAGCAGCCGGACTAGCGGGAGAGGGTACGAGCAGTACTTC. Amino acids: CASSRTSGRGYEQYF.

The chain is built from TRBV30 and TRBJ2-7; D may be TRBD1 (5 bases). The CDR3 runs 11 residues. Trimming took off 5 bases at V and 3 bases at J, with 8 bases between the two ends. Germline CDR1 is GTSNPN and CDR2 is SVGIG (reference sequence). CDR3 region: CAWAQGYEQYF. The CDR3 DNA follows: TGTGCCTGGGCTCAGGGCTACGAGCAGTACTTC.

This sequence joins TRBV7-7 and TRBJ2-5; D unclear. Germline V lookup: CDR1 SSHAT, CDR2 FNYEAQ (reference sequence). There are 14 residues in the CDR3. V dropped 1 base and J dropped 1 base, with 7 bases sitting between them. The CDR3 coding sequence is TGTGCCAGCAGCTTAGGAGGCAGCCAAGAGACCCAGTACTTC. Translated: CASSLGGSQETQYF.

This sequence joins TRBV6-2 or TRBV6-3 and TRBJ1-5; no firm D call. The CDR3 is 15 amino acids. In germline, CDR1 is MNHEY, CDR2 SVGEGT. V lost 2 bases to trimming and J lost 7 bases, with 15 bases between them. CDR3 residues: CASSYAKVGSQPQHF. CDR3 coding DNA: TGTGCCAGCAGTTACGCGAAGGTGGGGAGCCAGCCCCAGCATTTT.

This clone has more than one count but fewer than ten. The gene calls are TRBV5-3 and TRBJ1-5; D possibly corresponds to TRBD1 (5 bases). TRBV5-3 is designated an ORF whose function remains uncertain. The CDR3 is 17 amino acids. The V and J ends lost 3 bases and 2 bases respectively, with 18 bases between them. The CDR3: CARSSIGGKWGNQPQHF. CDR3 sequence (DNA): TGTGCCAGAAGCTCAATCGGGGGGAAATGGGGCAATCAGCCCCAGCATTTT.

The CDR3, as DNA: TGTGCCAGCAGCGCCGACAGGGTACAGCCCCAGCATTTT. Its protein is CASSADRVQPQHF. The chain has TRBV7-8 and TRBJ1-5, with 7 nucleotides matching TRBD1. V gave up 5 bases and J gave up 7 bases; unmatched junction bases: 5. The CDR3 runs to 13 residues. Germline V gives CDR1 SGHVS, CDR2 FQNEAQ.

The rearrangement joins TRBV27 to TRBJ1-1, with 8 bases that match TRBD1. Per the germline V gene, CDR1 is MNHEY and CDR2 is SMNVEV (reference sequence). The V gene end was trimmed by 5 bases and the J gene end by 4 bases; junction bases not matched to a gene: 3. The CDR3 has 13 residues. In nucleotides, the CDR3 is TGTGCCAGCAGTGTTGGACAGGGCACTGAAGCTTTCTTT. This translates into CASSVGQGTEAFF.

The V gene is TRBV28, the J gene TRBJ1-5; D is ambiguous. This CDR3 is 15 amino acids long. Looked up from germline, CDR1 is MDHEN and CDR2 is SYDVKM. Trimming removed 7 bases at V and 1 base at J, with 14 bases between. CDR3 amino acids: CASTSRRKSNQPQHF. The CDR3 nucleotides are TGTGCCAGCACCTCCAGGCGAAAGAGCAATCAGCCCCAGCATTTT.

This chain connects TRBV28 to TRBJ1-2; D remains unclear. V was pared by 10 bases and J by 3 bases, with 21 bases between. This CDR3 comprises 15 residues. Germline-derived CDR1 and CDR2 are MDHEN and SYDVKM. CDR3: CATEDREFRHYGYTF. DNA for the CDR3: TGTGCCACCGAGGACCGGGAATTCCGGCACTATGGCTACACCTTC.

This clone was detected only a few times. The rearrangement joins TRBV27 to TRBJ1-2; maybe TRBD1 (5 bases). Germline V gene sequence: CDR1 MNHEY, CDR2 SMNVEV (reference sequence). The CDR3 contains 12 residues. Trimming left V 8 bases short and J 8 bases short, with 15 bases between. The CDR3: CASRRGEGGYTF. CDR3 coding DNA: TGTGCCAGCCGGAGGGGAGAGGGGGGCTACACCTTC.

The rearrangement uses TRBV2 and TRBJ2-2; TRBD1 agrees at 9 bases. The J segment lost 4 bases and the V segment lost 6 bases, leaving 9 bases of the junction unmatched. CDR3 size: 16 residues. Looked up from germline, CDR1 is SNHLY and CDR2 is FYNNEI. The CDR3, as DNA: TGTGCCAGCAGGCAACAGGGGGCGAGCGTCACCGGGGAGCTGTTTTTT. Encoded protein: CASRQQGASVTGELFF.

As regards this clone: The junction does not match germline at one end; this may be a read error. The chain uses TRBV11-2 and TRBJ2-3; D remains unclear. This CDR3 region has 11 residues. Per germline, CDR1 SGHAT and CDR2 FQNNGV. CDR3 sequence (DNA): TGTGCCAGCAGCTTGAGCACCGTGTTCCATTTT. It specifies CASSLSTVFHF. Full variable domain (missing parts from reference TRBV11-2 and TRBJ2-3): EAGVAQSPRYKIIEKRQSVAFWCNPISGHATLYWYQQILGQGPKLLIQFQNNGVVDDSQLPKDRFSAERLKGVDSTLKIQPAKLEDSAVYLCASSLSTVFHFGPGTRLTVL.

This chain uses TRBV19 with TRBJ2-7, with a possible D match to TRBD1 (6 bases). Germline V gene lookup returns CDR1 LNHDA and CDR2 SQIVND (reference sequence). Between the trimmed V and J ends, which lost 3 bases and 3 bases, there was a span of 12 bases. The CDR3 runs to 14 residues. CDR3 sequence: CASSISGADYEQYF. Here the CDR3 DNA reads TGTGCCAGTAGTATTTCAGGGGCCGACTACGAGCAGTACTTC.

This sequence joins TRBV28 and TRBJ1-4, with D hard to call. Trimming removed 2 bases at V and 11 bases at J, with 12 bases between. Germline-derived CDR1 and CDR2 are MDHEN and SYDVKM. This CDR3 spans 13 amino acids. The CDR3 coding sequence is TGTGCCAGCAGTTTACTCCCGGGATGGAAACTGTTTTTT. Amino acid sequence: CASSLLPGWKLFF.

This chain links TRBV19 with TRBJ1-6; maybe TRBD1 (5 bases). V lost 5 bases and J 5 bases, leaving 10 bases between the germline ends. The CDR3 sequence is 14 residues long. Germline lookup yields CDR1 LNHDA and CDR2 SQIVND (reference sequence). Written as DNA, the CDR3 is TGTGCCAGTAGTGCGTGGGGGGATAATTCACCCCTCCACTTT. Its translation is CASSAWGDNSPLHF. Variable domain in full (rest from reference TRBV19 and TRBJ1-6): DGGITQSPKYLFRKEGQNVTLSCEQNLNHDAMYWYRQDPGQGLRLIYYSQIVNDFQKGDIAEGYSVSREKKESFPLTVTSAQKNPTAFYLCASSAWGDNSPLHFGNGTRLTVT.

This rearrangement joins TRBV7-3 to TRBJ1-6, with 10 bases identical to TRBD1. The CDR3 contains 17 residues. CDR1 and CDR2 from the germline V gene are SGHTA and FQGTGA. V shed 1 base, J shed 8 bases, and the junction held 8 bases outside the gene matches. The CDR3 spells CASSLNRPGTGDSPLHF. The DNA of the CDR3 is TGTGCCAGCAGCTTAAATCGTCCTGGGACAGGGGATTCACCCCTCCACTTT.

V and J are TRBV11-2 and TRBJ2-2; no reliable D call. V gave up 5 bases and J gave up 7 bases, with 14 bases separating them. Looked up from germline, CDR1 is SGHAT and CDR2 is FQNNGV. The CDR3 is 14 residues long. The CDR3 loop is CASSQIQVGGELFF. CDR3 bases: TGTGCCAGCAGCCAGATTCAGGTTGGCGGGGAGCTGTTTTTT.

To note about this clone: Other DNA sequences in this specimen translate into the identical CDR3. This sequence joins TRBV27 and TRBJ1-4; D is uncertain. V was clipped by 3 bases and J by 6 bases, with 8 bases between them. There are 13 residues in the CDR3. Per germline, CDR1 MNHEY and CDR2 SMNVEV (reference sequence). CDR3 residues: CASSFGGDEKLFF. The DNA for the CDR3 is TGTGCCAGCAGTTTTGGCGGGGATGAAAAACTGTTTTTT.

CDR3 region: CATSQTSGSGETQYF. The CDR3, as DNA: TGTGCCACCAGCCAGACTAGCGGGAGCGGGGAGACCCAGTACTTC. The gene calls are TRBV24-1 and TRBJ2-5, with 12 nucleotides matching TRBD2. Looked up from germline, CDR1 is KGHDR and CDR2 is SFDVKD. CDR3 size: 15 residues. J lost 5 bases, V lost 7 bases, and 7 bases had no gene match.